These 5 T cell receptor beta chains share one sample of origin, sequenced in a study of blood T cells in healthy people across ages. A second PCR, run for about 7 to 11 cycles, used a sample-barcoded 5' primer plus a J-beta primer mix. Each CDR3 protein is one row after TCRdb ran MiXCR on the 5' RACE reads. This table holds about a million distinct CDR3 sequences, roughly half found once. What was sequenced was blood. These receptors were collected from a woman aged 60-70 years in good health.

The chain recombines TRBV28 with TRBJ2-5; 7 bases are a match to TRBD2. The DNA end favors TRBJ2-7, so the J call may be wrong. This CDR3 contains 17 residues. The germline V gene encodes CDR1 MDHEN and CDR2 SYDVKM. CDR3 amino acids: CASSSGSREGSWYEQYF. The CDR3 bases are TGTGCCAGCAGCAGCGGGTCTAGGGAGGGCAGTTGGTACGAGCAGTACTTC.

V gene TRBV7-9 combines with J gene TRBJ2-7; D is ambiguous. V shed 8 bases and J shed 3 bases, with 20 bases lying between them. This CDR3 contains 15 residues. Germline-derived CDR1 and CDR2 are SEHNR and FQNEAQ (reference sequence). Here the CDR3 reads CASGRPGLGFYEQYF. The CDR3 region has the DNA TGTGCCAGCGGCCGACCGGGTCTTGGATTCTACGAGCAGTACTTC.

Comments on this clonotype: The junction and the germline gene differ at one end; a read error may be behind it. This chain links TRBV5-8 with TRBJ2-7; TRBD2 aligns across 11 bases. Germline CDR1 SGHTS, CDR2 YDEGEE. The CDR3 is 16 residues long. CDR3 region: CASGLHSGTSGSEQYF. CDR3 nucleotides: TGTGCCAGCGGCTTGCACTCCGGGACTAGCGGAAGCGAGCAGTACTTC.

This chain joins TRBV28 and TRBJ2-3; D gene uncertain. The CDR3 runs 15 residues. The germline V gene has CDR1 MDHEN and CDR2 SYDVKM. Trimming removed 6 bases from V and 2 bases from J, with 15 bases in between. Written as DNA, the CDR3 is TGTGCCAGCAGACAACTGAGCCCTGACACAGATACGCAGTATTTT. Amino acid sequence: CASRQLSPDTDTQYF.

The rearrangement uses TRBV12-5 and TRBJ2-1, with TRBD1 matching 7 bases. V lost 5 bases, J lost 8 bases, and 3 bases stayed unmatched. The CDR3 loop spans 12 amino acids. Looked up from germline, CDR1 is LGHNT and CDR2 is FRNRAP. The CDR3 nucleotides read TGTGCTAGTGGTAACAGGGGCCATGAGCAGTTCTTC. Translating gives CASGNRGHEQFF.